A single sample gave rise to the 18 T cell receptor beta chains below, sequenced in a study of identical twins' blood T cells. Each CDR3 protein gets one entry after TCRdb re-called the 5' RACE reads with MiXCR. The sample contains around 380,000 distinct CDR3 sequences, about 28% of which appear only once. Sequenced: PBMCs. Receptors originate from a woman aged 18 to 55 in good health.

In the case of this clonotype: Since a much larger clone is just one base distant, this may be a read error. It is likely a read error, because the conserved phenylalanine at the end of the CDR3 is missing. The chain is built from TRBV6-2 or TRBV6-3 and TRBJ2-1, with D perhaps TRBD1 (6 bases). Trimming stripped 3 bases from V and 5 bases from J, with 14 bases between. The germline V gene encodes CDR1 MNHEY and CDR2 SVGEGT. This CDR3 has 15 amino acids. The CDR3 region is CASSYLRGSHNEQFV. The DNA of the CDR3 is TGTGCCAGCAGTTATCTCAGGGGTTCTCACAATGAGCAGTTCGTC.

The V and J genes are TRBV12-5 and TRBJ1-5; D is unclear. The CDR3 extends over 12 amino acids. Germline assignment: CDR1 LGHNT and CDR2 FRNRAP. V was cut by 3 bases and J by 6 bases, with 6 bases left in between. The CDR3: CASGFIGQPQHF. In nucleotides, the CDR3 is TGTGCTAGTGGTTTTATAGGTCAGCCCCAGCATTTT.

This clonotype was counted many times. The V gene is TRBV6-4, the J gene TRBJ2-3, with 7 bases matching TRBD1. V trimming: 0 bases; J trimming: 4 bases; junction bases outside the gene matches: 1. The germline CDR1 and CDR2 sequences are MRHNA and SNTAGT. This CDR3 contains 14 residues. The CDR3 DNA follows: TGTGCCAGCAGTGACTCGCAGGGGGCAGATACGCAGTATTTT. Amino acids: CASSDSQGADTQYF.

This chain links TRBV4-3 with TRBJ1-3; D gene ambiguous. Trimming took 0 bases from V and 9 from J, leaving 12 bases between them. The CDR3 is made up of 14 amino acids. CDR1 LGHNA and CDR2 YSLEER come from the germline V gene. The CDR3 here is CASSQDNPPSTIYF. The CDR3 DNA follows: TGCGCCAGCAGCCAAGATAACCCCCCGTCCACCATATATTTT.

This clonotype occurred a few times. This chain joins TRBV24-1 and TRBJ1-1; unclear D gene. The CDR3 consists of 10 residues. Germline assignment: CDR1 KGHDR and CDR2 SFDVKD. V lost 6 bases and J lost 10, with 8 bases in between. CDR3 protein: CATSKKRAFF. The CDR3 nucleotides read TGTGCCACCAGTAAGAAGAGAGCTTTCTTT.

This clonotype was counted only a few times. The V gene is TRBV4-3, the J gene TRBJ2-1; tentatively, D is TRBD1 or TRBD2 (5 bases each). V lost 4 bases to trimming and J lost 10 bases, with 11 bases between them. Germline assignment: CDR1 LGHNA and CDR2 YSLEER. The CDR3 runs to 12 residues. CDR3 in amino acids: CASSRRRDEQFF. DNA of the CDR3: TGCGCCAGCAGCCGACGTCGGGACGAGCAGTTCTTC.

This clonotype has more than one count but fewer than ten. The chain links TRBV30 to TRBJ1-2; 9 nucleotides match TRBD1. The CDR3 is 12 residues long. The V segment lost 7 bases and the J segment 8 bases; nucleotides outside the gene matches: 8. Germline V lookup: CDR1 GTSNPN, CDR2 SVGIG (reference sequence). CDR3 sequence: CAFFWTGDGYTF. The DNA of the CDR3 is TGTGCCTTCTTCTGGACAGGGGACGGCTACACCTTC.

V is TRBV12-3 or TRBV12-4 and J is TRBJ1-2; tentatively, D is TRBD1 (5 bases). The CDR3 has 14 amino acids. The V end was cut by 5 bases, the J end by 1 base, with 11 bases between. The CDR3 DNA is TGTGCCAGCAGTCCCCCGACAGTTAACTATGGCTACACCTTC. Protein: CASSPPTVNYGYTF.

V and J are TRBV25-1 and TRBJ1-1, with 8 bases matching TRBD1. J gave up 11 bases and V 2 bases, and 10 bases lay outside the gene matches. Per germline, CDR1 MGHDK and CDR2 SYGVNS. This CDR3 spans 14 amino acids. In nucleotides, the CDR3 is TGTGCCAGCAGTGAAGTTTGGACAGGGATCGGGGCTTTCTTT. This encodes CASSEVWTGIGAFF.

This chain links TRBV11-1 with TRBJ1-1; unclear D gene. V was shortened by 5 bases and J by 1 base, with 14 bases between the two germline ends. This CDR3 is 15 amino acids long. Germline V gene sequence: CDR1 SGHAT, CDR2 FQDESV (reference sequence). The CDR3 nucleotides read TGTGCCAGCAGCCCCTCGCGGAAGGCGAACACTGAAGCTTTCTTT. Translated: CASSPSRKANTEAFF.

The chain links TRBV29-1 to TRBJ2-3; 7 bases fit TRBD1. With 7 bases clipped from V and 0 bases from J, the junction kept 4 bases outside the gene matches. This CDR3 is built from 13 residues. Germline V gene lookup returns CDR1 SQVTM and CDR2 ANQGSEA. CDR3 DNA sequence: TGCAGCGGGCAGGGGGTGAGCACAGATACGCAGTATTTT. It specifies CSGQGVSTDTQYF.

As to this clonotype: The junction does not match germline at one end; this may be a read error. V and J are TRBV7-9 and TRBJ2-1; 7 bases fit TRBD1. Germline-derived CDR1 and CDR2 are SEHNR and FQNEAQ (reference sequence). This CDR3 spans 16 amino acids. The CDR3 region has the DNA TGTGCCAGCAGCTCACCTCGGGACAGTACTTACAATGAGCGGTTCTTC. Its protein is CASSSPRDSTYNERFF.

The V and J genes are TRBV7-9 and TRBJ2-1; weak D call: TRBD2 (6 bases). CDR3 size: 15 residues. The germline V gene encodes CDR1 SEHNR and CDR2 FQNEAQ (reference sequence). Trimming left V 1 base short and J 5 bases short, with 12 bases between. The CDR3 sequence: CASSLVSGLHNEQFF. DNA for the CDR3: TGTGCCAGCAGCTTAGTTAGCGGACTTCACAATGAGCAGTTCTTC. Full variable domain (outside the CDR3, taken from reference TRBV7-9 and TRBJ2-1): DTGVSQNPRHKITKRGQNVTFRCDPISEHNRLYWYRQTLGQGPEFLTYFQNEAQLEKSRLLSDRFSAERPKGSFSTLEIQRTEQGDSAMYLCASSLVSGLHNEQFFGPGTRLTVL.

The V call is TRBV5-1, the J call TRBJ2-1; tentative D call: TRBD1 (6 bases). Germline V gives CDR1 SGHRS, CDR2 YFSETQ. The ends were cut back, 0 bases at V and 4 bases at J, with 11 bases in the middle. The CDR3 has 15 amino acids. CDR3 in DNA: TGCGCCAGCAGCTTGGGGACAGCCTTGTACAATGAGCAGTTCTTC. Amino acid sequence: CASSLGTALYNEQFF.

CDR3 nucleotides: TGTGCCATCTCAGTCGGAACCCGCACCGGGGAGCTGTTTTTT. As protein: CAISVGTRTGELFF. The chain uses TRBV10-3 and TRBJ2-2; D not certain. Germline V gene lookup returns CDR1 ENHRY and CDR2 SYGVKD. Trimming removed 8 bases at V and 4 bases at J, with 14 bases between. The CDR3 totals 14 residues.

The chain carries TRBV28 and TRBJ1-5, with a weak D call TRBD1 (5 bases). Germline CDR1 is MDHEN and CDR2 is SYDVKM. The CDR3 sequence is 14 residues long. With 1 base removed from V and 7 bases from J, the gap between germline ends came to 11 bases. CDR3 in DNA: TGTGCCAGCAGTTTATTTAGGGACGGCCAGCCCCAGCATTTT. This translates into CASSLFRDGQPQHF.

This clonotype has more than one count but fewer than ten. This sequence joins TRBV7-2 and TRBJ1-1; no clear D. Germline loops: CDR1 SGHTA, CDR2 FQGNSA. This CDR3 is 15 amino acids long. V lost 8 bases and J lost 5, with 21 bases in between. The chain's CDR3 is CASFLGGRVPTEAFF. CDR3 in DNA: TGTGCCAGCTTCTTAGGAGGGAGGGTTCCTACTGAAGCTTTCTTT.

About this clonotype itself: Since a much larger clone is just one base distant, this may be a read error. This rearrangement joins TRBV28 to TRBJ1-1, with 7 bases matching TRBD1. The CDR3 totals 16 residues. The V gene's germline CDR1 is MDHEN and CDR2 SYDVKM. Here the CDR3 DNA reads TGTGCCAGCAGTTTAGAAGGGACAGCTAAGAACACTGAAGATTTCTTT. It is translated as CASSLEGTAKNTEDFF.